These 4 T cell receptor beta chains came from one sample sequenced in a study of OX40 agonist ivuxolimab in advanced cancers. Profiled with immunoSEQ multiplex PCR; TCRdb holds only in-frame clones, not every one. The table shows 70,000 to 75,000 clones, with about 82% occurring only once. The sample in question was CD4+ or CD8+ T cells sorted from blood, obtained in a trial of the OX40 agonist ivuxolimab. Receptor source: an adult with an advanced solid tumor such as melanoma, head and neck, liver or kidney cancer.

The CDR3 is CASSEQTGSNQPQHF. CDR3 sequence (DNA): TGTGCCAGCAGTGAGCAAACAGGTTCCAATCAGCCCCAGCATTTT. The rearrangement links TRBV6-1 to TRBJ1-5, with a possible D match to TRBD1 (5 bases). CDR3 length equals 15 residues. Germline V gene data show CDR1 as MNHNS and CDR2 as SASEGT. V gave up 3 bases and J gave up 3 bases, with 12 bases separating them.

The chain joins TRBV7-2 to TRBJ2-3, with D possibly being TRBD2 (6 bases). Per germline, CDR1 SGHTA and CDR2 FQGNSA. Trimming left V 2 bases short and J 2 bases short, with 11 bases between. This CDR3 region has 15 residues. CDR3 residues: CASSLQTGLTDTQYF. For the CDR3, the DNA is TGTGCCAGCAGCTTACAGACGGGACTCACAGATACGCAGTATTTT.

V gene TRBV30 combines with J gene TRBJ2-5, with TRBD1 matching 10 bases. There are 13 residues in the CDR3. Per germline, CDR1 GTSNPN and CDR2 SVGIG (reference sequence). The V gene end was trimmed by 7 bases and the J gene end by 1 base; junction bases not matched to a gene: 3. CDR3 bases: TGTGCCTCCCGGGACAGGGGCCAAGAGACCCAGTACTTC. Amino acids: CASRDRGQETQYF.

This chain joins TRBV11-2 and TRBJ1-1; TRBD1 agrees at 11 bases. Germline CDR1 reads SGHAT; CDR2 reads FQNNGV. The CDR3 is 17 amino acids. V gave up 6 bases and J gave up 4 bases; unmatched junction bases: 13. This chain's CDR3 is CASSLPGQGEKGTEAFF. CDR3 sequence (DNA): TGTGCCAGCAGTCTACCGGGACAGGGGGAAAAAGGCACTGAAGCTTTCTTT.